This TCR beta chain was identified during a study of T-cell memory formation after mild COVID-19. TCRdb re-called the 5' RACE reads with MiXCR, one entry per CDR3 protein. The table lists approximately 350,000 distinct CDR3 sequences, around 28% of them singletons. This clonotype was seen only a few times. This CDR3 is built from 16 residues. Germline values: CDR1 LGHNA, CDR2 YNFKEQ. V was pared by 2 bases and J by 6 bases, with 16 bases between. The genes are TRBV4-2 and TRBJ2-2; maybe TRBD2 (6 bases). Material for sequencing was PBMCs or a T cell subset sorted from them (not recorded which). The sequence was obtained from an adult woman who had mild COVID-19 (a few samples of this study predate the infection). Cell type and time point are not known. CDR3 residues: CASSQHPGLDAGELFF. The CDR3, as DNA: TGTGCCAGCAGCCAACATCCGGGACTTGACGCCGGGGAGCTGTTTTTT.